The 20 T cell receptor beta chains below all came from one sample that was sequenced in a study of blood T cell repertoires in COVID-19. Assay used: immunoSEQ multiplex PCR; TCRdb lists only in-frame clones, some missing. Here the sample spans more than 130,000 clones, roughly 80% being singletons. Sequencing used peripheral blood. These receptors all come from a human donor in a cohort sampled during active COVID-19.

The J gene is TRBJ2-1, the V gene TRBV2; 9 positions agree with TRBD1. There are 13 residues in the CDR3. The germline gives CDR1 SNHLY, CDR2 FYNNEI. V was clipped by 6 bases and J by 9 bases; unmatched bases: 6. The CDR3 DNA is TGTGCCAGCAGCCCAACAGGGGGCGGTGAGCAGTTCTTC. It codes for CASSPTGGGEQFF.

V usage is TRBV3-1 (or the pseudogene TRBV3-2) and J usage is TRBJ2-3; D might be TRBD2 (7 bases). Germline lookup yields CDR1 LGHDT and CDR2 YNNKEL (reference sequence). This CDR3 is built from 15 residues. V was shortened by 8 bases and J by 0 bases, with 15 bases between the two germline ends. The CDR3 loop is CASRTRGASTDTQYF. CDR3 nucleotides: TGTGCCAGCCGGACTCGGGGGGCAAGCACAGATACGCAGTATTTT.

The chain links TRBV2 to TRBJ2-3; 12 nucleotides align to TRBD2. The CDR3 length is 19 residues. Per the germline V gene, CDR1 is SNHLY and CDR2 is FYNNEI. J was trimmed by 3 bases and V by 5 bases; bases with no gene match: 15. This chain's CDR3 is CASSSSSGGAQVYTDTQYF. The CDR3 DNA reads as TGTGCCAGCAGTTCCTCTAGCGGGGGGGCACAGGTTTATACAGATACGCAGTATTTT.

V is TRBV6-2 or TRBV6-3 and J is TRBJ2-5, with 7 bases lining up with TRBD1. This CDR3 has 15 residues. V trimming: 2 bases; J trimming: 4 bases; junction bases outside the gene matches: 7. The germline CDR1 and CDR2 sequences are MNHEY and SVGEGT. Here the CDR3 DNA reads TGTGCCAGCAGTTACCCCAGGGGGTTGATAGAGACCCAGTACTTC. Amino acids: CASSYPRGLIETQYF.

CDR3 in amino acids: CASSLTGISTGELFF. For the CDR3, the DNA is TGTGCCAGCAGTTTGACAGGGATTAGTACCGGGGAGCTGTTTTTT. The J gene is TRBJ2-2, the V gene TRBV27, with TRBD1 matching over 7 bases. Germline-derived CDR1 and CDR2 are MNHEY and SMNVEV (reference sequence). Trimming at V came to 3 bases and at J to 5 bases, leaving 6 bases not matched to a gene. The length of the CDR3 is 15 residues.

V usage is TRBV11-2 and J usage is TRBJ2-7; 8 nucleotides align to TRBD1. The CDR3 extends over 15 amino acids. Germline CDR1 is SGHAT and CDR2 is FQNNGV. J gave up 2 bases and V 0 bases, and 3 bases lay outside the gene matches. CDR3 nucleotide sequence: TGTGCCAGCAGCTTAGATAGGACAGGGACCTACGAGCAGTACTTC. Translation gives CASSLDRTGTYEQYF.

This chain connects TRBV6-5 to TRBJ2-3; possibly TRBD2 for D (5 bases). Germline-derived CDR1 and CDR2 are MNHEY and SVGAGI. The CDR3 extends over 14 amino acids. With 4 bases removed from V and 6 bases from J, the gap between germline ends came to 14 bases. In nucleotides, the CDR3 is TGTGCCAGCAGTTGGACGGGAAGGTCCGATACGCAGTATTTT. It translates to CASSWTGRSDTQYF.

The chain has TRBV4-2 and TRBJ2-3; 13 nucleotides align to TRBD2. This CDR3 has 17 residues. V was pared by 4 bases and J by 5 bases, with 9 bases of the junction left unmatched. Germline V gene sequence: CDR1 LGHNA, CDR2 YNFKEQ. The CDR3, as DNA: TGTGCCAGCAGCCCAGGGCCGACTAGCGGGGGGTTAGATACGCAGTATTTT. Translation: CASSPGPTSGGLDTQYF.

As concerns this clone: This CDR3 is also generated by other DNA sequences in the sample. The chain employs TRBV4-2 and TRBJ2-5; the match to TRBD1 covers 9 bases. After removal of 4 bases from V and 3 bases from J, the junction contained 0 bases not matched to a gene. Germline CDR1 is LGHNA and CDR2 is YNFKEQ. The CDR3 runs 13 residues. The CDR3 DNA reads TGTGCCAGCAGCCGGGACAGGGAAGAGACCCAGTACTTC. Translated, it gives CASSRDREETQYF.

This clone was recorded a few times. The chain recombines TRBV3-1 (or the pseudogene TRBV3-2) with TRBJ2-2; D is ambiguous. V was cut by 4 bases and J by 5 bases, with 5 bases left in between. Germline V gene lookup returns CDR1 LGHDT and CDR2 YNNKEL (reference sequence). The CDR3 sequence is 12 residues long. The CDR3 coding sequence is TGTGCCAGCAGCCTTTCAACCGGGGAGCTGTTTTTT. It translates to CASSLSTGELFF.

The chain uses TRBV11-2 and TRBJ2-6, with 8 positions matching TRBD1. After removal of 0 bases from V and 13 bases from J, the junction contained 8 bases not matched to a gene. The CDR3 is made up of 15 amino acids. Germline CDR1 and CDR2: SGHAT and FQNNGV. The CDR3 sequence: CASSLDPNRQGVLTF. The CDR3, as DNA: TGTGCCAGCAGCTTAGATCCTAATAGACAGGGGGTCCTGACTTTC.

Turning to this clone: The germline gene is not matched at one end of the junction; a read error may be the cause. This chain joins TRBV4-1 and TRBJ2-5, with 9 bases matching TRBD1. Germline lookup yields CDR1 MGHRA and CDR2 YSYEKL. The CDR3 is 17 residues long. CDR3 sequence reads: CASSQTRFNRGQVTQYF. The DNA of the CDR3 is TGCGCCAGCAGCCAAACAAGATTTAACAGGGGGCAAGTGACCCAGTACTTC.

The chain is built from TRBV6-5 and TRBJ1-2; 11 positions agree with TRBD1. The CDR3 contains 14 residues. The trim removed 8 bases at V and 3 bases at J, leaving 5 bases unmatched. Germline-derived CDR1 and CDR2 are MNHEY and SVGAGI. DNA of the CDR3: TGTGCCAGCGCGGACAGGGGGCTAGACTATGGCTACACCTTC. Translation gives CASADRGLDYGYTF.

This rearrangement joins TRBV10-3 to TRBJ2-3; weak D call: TRBD2 (7 bases). V lost 7 bases and J 5 bases, leaving 10 bases between the germline ends. CDR1 and CDR2 from the germline V gene are ENHRY and SYGVKD. CDR3 length: 12 amino acids. The CDR3 sequence is CAIKGGQDTQYF. The CDR3 DNA reads TGTGCCATCAAGGGGGGGCAAGATACGCAGTATTTT.

The chain links TRBV6-6 to TRBJ2-1, with TRBD2 identical over 16 bases. The J segment lost 8 bases and the V segment lost 6 bases, leaving 4 bases of the junction unmatched. The CDR3 has 15 residues. CDR1 and CDR2 (germline): MNHNY, SVGAGI (reference sequence). CDR3 sequence (DNA): TGTGCCAGCAGACCGGGACTAGCGGGGGGGGATGAGCAGTTCTTC. This codes for CASRPGLAGGDEQFF.

The V gene is TRBV28, the J gene TRBJ2-7; D is possibly TRBD2 (5 bases). Trimming shortened V by 2 bases and J by 6 bases, and 14 bases separated the two germline ends. This CDR3 comprises 14 residues. CDR1 and CDR2 (germline): MDHEN, SYDVKM. DNA for the CDR3: TGTGCCAGCAGTTTAGCAGAGTGGGCGGGCGAGCAGTACTTC. Translation: CASSLAEWAGEQYF.

This rearrangement joins TRBV10-3 to TRBJ1-5; 8 positions match TRBD1. Looked up from germline, CDR1 is ENHRY and CDR2 is SYGVKD. The J segment lost 4 bases and the V segment lost 5 bases, leaving 7 bases of the junction unmatched. This CDR3 spans 15 amino acids. The CDR3 region is CAISTDRGPNQPQHF. The DNA for the CDR3 is TGTGCCATCAGTACAGACAGGGGCCCAAATCAGCCCCAGCATTTT.

The chain couples TRBV7-2 to TRBJ2-6; tentative D call: TRBD1 (7 bases). The CDR3 has 17 amino acids. In germline, CDR1 is SGHTA, CDR2 FQGNSA. Trimming took off 0 bases at V and 2 bases at J, with 11 bases between the two ends. The CDR3 spells CASSLARRGAGANVLTF. The CDR3 nucleotides are TGTGCCAGCAGCTTAGCCCGCAGGGGGGCTGGGGCCAACGTCCTGACTTTC.

CDR3 bases: TGTGCCAGCAGCTTAGGACAGTTAACTACTGGCTACACCTTC. Amino acid sequence: CASSLGQLTTGYTF. The chain uses TRBV7-2 and TRBJ1-2; TRBD1 might be the D (5 bases). The germline gives CDR1 SGHTA, CDR2 FQGNSA. The CDR3 contains 14 residues. V lost 1 base to trimming and J lost 7 bases, with 13 bases between them.

The chain is built from TRBV6-5 and TRBJ1-1; TRBD1 is a possible D gene (5 bases). Trimming removed 10 bases at V and 0 bases at J, with 9 bases between. The CDR3 covers 12 residues. CDR1 MNHEY and CDR2 SVGAGI come from the germline V gene. CDR3 sequence: CAIKGMNTEAFF. In nucleotides, the CDR3 is TGTGCCATTAAGGGGATGAACACTGAAGCTTTCTTT.